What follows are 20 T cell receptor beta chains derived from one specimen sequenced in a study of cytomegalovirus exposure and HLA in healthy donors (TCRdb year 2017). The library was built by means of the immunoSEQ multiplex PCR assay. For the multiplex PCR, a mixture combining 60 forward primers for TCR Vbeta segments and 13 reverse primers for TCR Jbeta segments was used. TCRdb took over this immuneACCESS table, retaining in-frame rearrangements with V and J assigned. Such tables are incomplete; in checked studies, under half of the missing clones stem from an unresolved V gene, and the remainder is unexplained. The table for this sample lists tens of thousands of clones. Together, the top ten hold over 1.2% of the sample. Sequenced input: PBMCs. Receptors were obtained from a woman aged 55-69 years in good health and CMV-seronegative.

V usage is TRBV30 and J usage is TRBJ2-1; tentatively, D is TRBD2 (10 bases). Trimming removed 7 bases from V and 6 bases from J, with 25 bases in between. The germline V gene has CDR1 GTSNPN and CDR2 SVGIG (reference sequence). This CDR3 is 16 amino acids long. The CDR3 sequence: CASDRGFTSGINEQFF. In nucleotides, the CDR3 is TGTGCCTCCGACAGGGGGTTCACTAGCGGGATCAATGAGCAGTTCTTC.

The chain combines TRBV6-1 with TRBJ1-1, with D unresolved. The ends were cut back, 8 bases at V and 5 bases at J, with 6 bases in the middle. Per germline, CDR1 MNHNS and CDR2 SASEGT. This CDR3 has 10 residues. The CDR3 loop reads CASLRTEAFF. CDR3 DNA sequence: TGTGCCAGCTTGAGGACTGAAGCTTTCTTT.

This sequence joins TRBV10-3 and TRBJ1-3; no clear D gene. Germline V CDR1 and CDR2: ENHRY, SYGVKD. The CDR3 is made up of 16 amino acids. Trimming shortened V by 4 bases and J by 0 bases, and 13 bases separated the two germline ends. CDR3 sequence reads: CAISGGLRVSGNTIYF. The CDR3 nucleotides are TGTGCCATCAGTGGTGGACTGAGGGTCTCTGGAAACACCATATATTTT.

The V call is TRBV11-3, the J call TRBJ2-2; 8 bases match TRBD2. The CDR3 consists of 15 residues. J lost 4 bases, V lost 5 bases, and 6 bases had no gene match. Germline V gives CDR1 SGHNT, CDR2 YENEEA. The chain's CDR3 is CASSHTGTSTGELFF. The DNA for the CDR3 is TGTGCCAGCAGCCACACCGGGACTAGCACCGGGGAGCTGTTTTTT.

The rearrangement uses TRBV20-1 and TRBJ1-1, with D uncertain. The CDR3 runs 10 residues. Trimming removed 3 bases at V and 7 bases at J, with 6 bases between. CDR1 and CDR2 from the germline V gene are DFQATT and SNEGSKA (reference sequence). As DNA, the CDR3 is TGCAGTGCTAGTCGAGGTGAAGCTTTCTTT. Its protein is CSASRGEAFF.

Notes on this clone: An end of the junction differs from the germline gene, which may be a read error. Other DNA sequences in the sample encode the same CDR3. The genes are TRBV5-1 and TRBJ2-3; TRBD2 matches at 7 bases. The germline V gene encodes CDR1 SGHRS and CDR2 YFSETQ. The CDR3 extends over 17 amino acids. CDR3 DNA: TGCGCCAGCAGCGCAGACCCCGTCCCTAGCGGAACAGATACGCAGTACTTT. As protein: CASSADPVPSGTDTQYF.

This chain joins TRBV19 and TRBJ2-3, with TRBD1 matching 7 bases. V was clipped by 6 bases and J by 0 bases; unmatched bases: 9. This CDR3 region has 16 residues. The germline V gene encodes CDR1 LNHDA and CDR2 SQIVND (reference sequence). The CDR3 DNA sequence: TGTGCCAGTAGGGACGGACAGGATCTTAGCACAGATACGCAGTATTTT. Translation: CASRDGQDLSTDTQYF.

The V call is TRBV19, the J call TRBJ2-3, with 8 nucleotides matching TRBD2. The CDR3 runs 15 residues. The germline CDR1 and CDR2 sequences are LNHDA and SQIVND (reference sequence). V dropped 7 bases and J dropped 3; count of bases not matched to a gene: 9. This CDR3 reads CASKRGRTGTDTQYF. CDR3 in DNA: TGTGCCAGTAAACGCGGGAGGACGGGGACAGATACGCAGTATTTT.

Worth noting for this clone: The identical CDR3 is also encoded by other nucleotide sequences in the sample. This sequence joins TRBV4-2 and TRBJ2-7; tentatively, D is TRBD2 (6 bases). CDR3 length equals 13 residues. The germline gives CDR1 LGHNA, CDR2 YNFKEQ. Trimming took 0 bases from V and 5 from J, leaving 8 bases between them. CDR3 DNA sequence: TGTGCCAGCAGCCAAGAACTAGCTGACGAGCAGTACTTC. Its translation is CASSQELADEQYF.

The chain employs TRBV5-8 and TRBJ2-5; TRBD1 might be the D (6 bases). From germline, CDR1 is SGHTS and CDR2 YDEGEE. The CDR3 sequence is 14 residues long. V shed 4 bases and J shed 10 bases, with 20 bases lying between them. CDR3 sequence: CASSERSGDTVQYF. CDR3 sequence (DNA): TGTGCCAGCAGCGAGCGCTCAGGGGATACGGTCCAGTACTTC.

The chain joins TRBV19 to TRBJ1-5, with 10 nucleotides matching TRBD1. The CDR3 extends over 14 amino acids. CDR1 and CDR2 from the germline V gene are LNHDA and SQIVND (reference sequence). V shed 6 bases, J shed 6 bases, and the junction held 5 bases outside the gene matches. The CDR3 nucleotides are TGTGCCAGTAGGGGGACAGGGGTTATTCAGCCCCAGCATTTT. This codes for CASRGTGVIQPQHF.

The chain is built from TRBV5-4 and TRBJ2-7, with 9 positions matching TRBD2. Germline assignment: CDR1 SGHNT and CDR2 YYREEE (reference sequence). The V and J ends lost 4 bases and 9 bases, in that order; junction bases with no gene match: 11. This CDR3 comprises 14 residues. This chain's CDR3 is CASSPGGASGTQYF. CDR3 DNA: TGTGCCAGCAGCCCCGGAGGAGCTAGCGGGACGCAGTACTTC. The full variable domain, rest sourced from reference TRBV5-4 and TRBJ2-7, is ETGVTQSPTHLIKTRGQQVTLRCSSQSGHNTVSWYQQALGQGPQFIFQYYREEENGRGNFPPRFSGLQFPNYSSELNVNALELDDSALYLCASSPGGASGTQYFGPGTRLTVT.

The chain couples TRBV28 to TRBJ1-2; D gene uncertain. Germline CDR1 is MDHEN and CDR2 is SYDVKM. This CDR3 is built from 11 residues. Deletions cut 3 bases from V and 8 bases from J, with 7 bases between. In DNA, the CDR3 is TGTGCCAGCAGTTTGAACCGGGGCTACACCTTC. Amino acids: CASSLNRGYTF.

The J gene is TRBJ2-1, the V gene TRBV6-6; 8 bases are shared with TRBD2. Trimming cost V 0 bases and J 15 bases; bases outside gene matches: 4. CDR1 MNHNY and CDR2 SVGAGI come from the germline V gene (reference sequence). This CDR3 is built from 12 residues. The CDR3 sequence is CASSYSEREWFF. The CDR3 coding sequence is TGTGCCAGCAGTTACTCGGAGCGGGAGTGGTTCTTC.

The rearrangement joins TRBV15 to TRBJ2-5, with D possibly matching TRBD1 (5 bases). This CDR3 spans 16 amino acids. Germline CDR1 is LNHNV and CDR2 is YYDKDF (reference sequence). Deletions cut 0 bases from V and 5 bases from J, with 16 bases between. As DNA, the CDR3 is TGTGCCACCAGCAGAGATTTGTCAGGGAATTTGGAGACCCAGTACTTC. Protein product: CATSRDLSGNLETQYF. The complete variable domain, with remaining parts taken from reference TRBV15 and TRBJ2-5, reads DAMVIQNPRYQVTQFGKPVTLSCSQTLNHNVMYWYQQKSSQAPKLLFHYYDKDFNNEADTPDNFQSRRPNTSFCFLDIRSPGLGDTAMYLCATSRDLSGNLETQYFGPGTRLLVL.

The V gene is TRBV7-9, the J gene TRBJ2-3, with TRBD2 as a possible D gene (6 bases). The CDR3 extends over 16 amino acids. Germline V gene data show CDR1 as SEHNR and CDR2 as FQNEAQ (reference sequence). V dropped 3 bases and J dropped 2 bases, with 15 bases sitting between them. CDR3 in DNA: TGTGCCAGCAGCTTTAGTTGGGAGGATTACACAGATACGCAGTATTTT. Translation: CASSFSWEDYTDTQYF.

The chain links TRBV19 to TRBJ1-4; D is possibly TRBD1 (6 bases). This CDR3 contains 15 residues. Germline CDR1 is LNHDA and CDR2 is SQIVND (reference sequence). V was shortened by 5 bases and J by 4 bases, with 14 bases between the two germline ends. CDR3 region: CASSPQQGDNEKLFF. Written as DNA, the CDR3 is TGTGCCAGTAGTCCGCAACAGGGAGATAATGAAAAACTGTTTTTT. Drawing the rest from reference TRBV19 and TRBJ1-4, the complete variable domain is DGGITQSPKYLFRKEGQNVTLSCEQNLNHDAMYWYRQDPGQGLRLIYYSQIVNDFQKGDIAEGYSVSREKKESFPLTVTSAQKNPTAFYLCASSPQQGDNEKLFFGSGTQLSVL.

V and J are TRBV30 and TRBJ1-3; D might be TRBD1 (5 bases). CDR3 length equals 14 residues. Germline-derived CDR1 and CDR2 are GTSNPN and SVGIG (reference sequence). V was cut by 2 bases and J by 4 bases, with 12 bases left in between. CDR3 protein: CAWSSGLAGNTIYF. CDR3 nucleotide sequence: TGTGCCTGGAGTTCAGGGTTAGCCGGAAACACCATATATTTT.

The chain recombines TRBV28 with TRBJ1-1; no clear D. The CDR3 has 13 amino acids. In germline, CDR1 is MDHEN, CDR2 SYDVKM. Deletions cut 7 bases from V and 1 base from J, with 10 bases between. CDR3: CASTPLANTEAFF. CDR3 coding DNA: TGTGCCAGCACCCCTTTAGCGAACACTGAAGCTTTCTTT. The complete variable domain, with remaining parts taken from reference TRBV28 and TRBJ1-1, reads DVKVTQSSRYLVKRTGEKVFLECVQDMDHENMFWYRQDPGLGLRLIYFSYDVKMKEKGDIPEGYSVSREKKERFSLILESASTNQTSMYLCASTPLANTEAFFGQGTRLTVV.

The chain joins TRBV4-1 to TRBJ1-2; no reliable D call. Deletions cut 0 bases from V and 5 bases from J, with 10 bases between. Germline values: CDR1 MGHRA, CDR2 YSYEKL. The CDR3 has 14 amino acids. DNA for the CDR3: TGCGCCAGCAGCCAAGAATTAGCCCCTTATGGCTACACCTTC. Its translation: CASSQELAPYGYTF.